This TCR beta chain is from a study of T cell changes during pregnancy in multiple sclerosis. Measured with immunoSEQ multiplex PCR; TCRdb has only the in-frame clones, and not every one. Of roughly 29,000 clones listed, about 92% are singletons. This CDR3 is 18 amino acids long. Here the sequenced sample was CD8+ T cells from peripheral blood mononuclear cells, taken before pregnancy. The receptor was isolated from a female donor with multiple sclerosis, enrolled in a pregnancy study. The chain combines TRBV21-1 with TRBJ1-5; the table's D call TRBD1 went unverified against the DNA. TRBV21-1 is a documented pseudogene. The CDR3 is CASSKPCLDRDSNQPQHF. In nucleotides, the CDR3 is TGTGCCAGCAGCAAACCGTGTCTTGACAGAGATAGCAATCAGCCCCAGCATTTT.